Given below is one T cell receptor beta chain in context. What it binds is unknown. Every patient experienced relapse after autologous stem cell transplantation, and brentuximab vedotin exposure varied. These data are taken from a study of PD-1 blockade in classical Hodgkin lymphoma. The study's findings and limits: As was reported, newly diagnosed patients showed lower baseline TCR diversity than healthy donors did. While CD8+ TCR diversity did not rise significantly by C4D1, CD4+ TCR diversity did. Partial responders and progressors had significantly lower baseline TCR diversity.

Profiling relied on immunoSEQ multiplex PCR, and the TCRdb table lists in-frame clones only, not all of them. The table lists more than 30,000 clones, less than 85% of them singletons. CDR1 is SGDLS, CDR2 YYNGEE, per germline. The CDR3 spans 18 residues. J gave up 0 bases and V 0 bases, and 10 bases lay outside the gene matches. The genes are TRBV9 and TRBJ2-5; 8 bases match TRBD2. The sample was peripheral blood mononuclear cells (PBMCs), taken before the second cycle of nivolumab. The sequence was obtained from a human donor with classical Hodgkin lymphoma. For the CDR3, the DNA is TGTGCCAGCAGCGTAGAAGGCAGCGGGGGCCCGTACCAAGAGACCCAGTACTTC. Amino acids: CASSVEGSGGPYQETQYF.